This TCR beta chain is from a study of blood T cells in healthy people across ages. The J segment lost 0 bases and the V segment lost 0 bases, leaving 5 bases of the junction unmatched. Germline values: CDR1 SGHTA, CDR2 FQGNSA. This CDR3 is built from 16 residues. Overall study findings and caveats: A roughly linear fall in TCR beta diversity per million T cells was seen with increasing age.

Combining a sample-barcoded 5' primer with a J-beta primer mix, a second PCR ran for roughly 7 to 12 cycles. TCRdb fed the 5' RACE reads into MiXCR, producing one record per CDR3 protein. The table records about 570,000 distinct CDR3 sequences, approximately 26% of them present only once. Points on this clonotype: Its specificity is unknown.

This same sample was also taken into another study, of T cells of mothers and their children. As reported in that work: Reverse transcription into cDNA received all extracted RNA, at about 1.5 ug per 15 ul. Clones that were microchimeric and persistent were not detected among T cells.

This chain uses TRBV7-2 with TRBJ2-7, with 7 positions matching TRBD2. The clonotype comes from a boy under 10 years old in good health. Source material: blood. The CDR3 DNA follows: TGTGCCAGCAGCTTAGCGGGCAGGGACTACTCCTACGAGCAGTACTTC. Translated, it gives CASSLAGRDYSYEQYF.